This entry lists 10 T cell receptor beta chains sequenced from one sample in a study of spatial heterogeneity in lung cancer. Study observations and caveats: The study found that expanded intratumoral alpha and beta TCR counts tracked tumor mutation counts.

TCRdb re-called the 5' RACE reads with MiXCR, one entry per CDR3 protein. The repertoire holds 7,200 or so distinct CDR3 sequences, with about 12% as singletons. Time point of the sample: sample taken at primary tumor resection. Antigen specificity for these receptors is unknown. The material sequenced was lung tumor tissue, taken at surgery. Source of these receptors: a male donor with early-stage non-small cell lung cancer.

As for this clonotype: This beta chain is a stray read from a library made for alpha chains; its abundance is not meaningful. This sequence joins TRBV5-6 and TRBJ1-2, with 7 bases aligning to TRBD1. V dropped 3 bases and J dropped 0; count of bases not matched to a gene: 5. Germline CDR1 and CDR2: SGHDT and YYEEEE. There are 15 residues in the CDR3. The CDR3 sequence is CASSSGGRPNYGYTF. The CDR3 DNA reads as TGTGCCAGCAGCTCAGGGGGACGGCCTAACTATGGCTACACCTTC.

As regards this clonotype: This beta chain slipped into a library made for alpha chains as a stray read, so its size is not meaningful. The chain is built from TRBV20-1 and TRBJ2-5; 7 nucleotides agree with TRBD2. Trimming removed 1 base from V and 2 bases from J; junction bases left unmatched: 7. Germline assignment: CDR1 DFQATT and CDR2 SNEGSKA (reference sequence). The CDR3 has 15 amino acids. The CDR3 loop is CSARGSPSGQETQYF. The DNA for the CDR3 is TGCAGTGCTAGAGGTAGCCCTAGCGGACAAGAGACCCAGTACTTC.

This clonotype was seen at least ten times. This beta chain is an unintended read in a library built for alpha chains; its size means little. CDR3 in amino acids: CASSQDLAGTSKETQYF. The CDR3 nucleotides read TGTGCCAGCAGCCAAGACCTCGCCGGGACTAGCAAAGAGACCCAGTACTTC. The chain joins TRBV3-1 to TRBJ2-5, with TRBD2 matching over 9 bases. The V segment lost 0 bases and the J segment 3 bases; nucleotides outside the gene matches: 8. The CDR3 contains 17 residues. Per germline, CDR1 LGHDT and CDR2 YNNKEL (reference sequence).

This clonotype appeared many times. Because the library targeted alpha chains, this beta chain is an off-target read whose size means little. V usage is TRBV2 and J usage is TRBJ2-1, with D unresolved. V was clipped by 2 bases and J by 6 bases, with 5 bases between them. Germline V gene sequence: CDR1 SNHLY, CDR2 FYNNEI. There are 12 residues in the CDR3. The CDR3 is CASSEFTNEQFF. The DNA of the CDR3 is TGTGCCAGCAGTGAATTCACCAATGAGCAGTTCTTC.

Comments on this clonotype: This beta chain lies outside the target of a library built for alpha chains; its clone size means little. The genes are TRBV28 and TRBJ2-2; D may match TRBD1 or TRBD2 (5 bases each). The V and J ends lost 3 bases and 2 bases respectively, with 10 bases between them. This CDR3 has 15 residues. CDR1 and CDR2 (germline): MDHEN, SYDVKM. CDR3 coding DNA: TGTGCCAGCAGTTTGCCGGGGACCAACACCGGGGAGCTGTTTTTT. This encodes CASSLPGTNTGELFF.

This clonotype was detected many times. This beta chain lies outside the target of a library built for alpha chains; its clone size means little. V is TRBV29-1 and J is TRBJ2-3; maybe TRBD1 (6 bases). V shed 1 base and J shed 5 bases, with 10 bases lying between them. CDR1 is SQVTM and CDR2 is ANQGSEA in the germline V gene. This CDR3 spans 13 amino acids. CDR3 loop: CSVEGQGKDTQYF. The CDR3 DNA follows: TGCAGCGTTGAAGGGCAGGGGAAAGATACGCAGTATTTT.

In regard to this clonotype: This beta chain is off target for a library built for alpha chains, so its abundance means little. CDR3 nucleotides: TGTGCCAGCAGCTTAGAGTATAGGACAGGGACAGATACGCAGTATTTT. This gives the protein CASSLEYRTGTDTQYF. The chain combines TRBV7-2 with TRBJ2-3; TRBD1 agrees at 8 bases. Per germline, CDR1 SGHTA and CDR2 FQGNSA. The CDR3 extends over 16 amino acids. Trimming at V came to 1 base and at J to 3 bases, leaving 6 bases not matched to a gene.

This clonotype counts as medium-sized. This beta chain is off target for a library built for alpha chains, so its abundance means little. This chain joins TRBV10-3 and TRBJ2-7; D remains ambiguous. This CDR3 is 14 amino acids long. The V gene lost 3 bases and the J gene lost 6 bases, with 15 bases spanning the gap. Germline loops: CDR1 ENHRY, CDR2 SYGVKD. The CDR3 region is CAISDRDRAPEQYF. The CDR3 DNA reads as TGTGCCATCAGTGATAGGGATCGGGCCCCCGAGCAGTACTTC.

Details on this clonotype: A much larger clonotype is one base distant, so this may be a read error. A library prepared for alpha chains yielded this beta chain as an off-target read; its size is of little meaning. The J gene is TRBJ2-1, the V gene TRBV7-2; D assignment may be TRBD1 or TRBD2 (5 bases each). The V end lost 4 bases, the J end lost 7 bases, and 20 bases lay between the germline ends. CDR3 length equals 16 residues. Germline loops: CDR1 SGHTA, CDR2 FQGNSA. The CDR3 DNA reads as TGTGCCAGCAGCTCCCCTACGGGGCGCTCGGGGAATGAGCAGTTCTTC. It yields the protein CASSSPTGRSGNEQFF.

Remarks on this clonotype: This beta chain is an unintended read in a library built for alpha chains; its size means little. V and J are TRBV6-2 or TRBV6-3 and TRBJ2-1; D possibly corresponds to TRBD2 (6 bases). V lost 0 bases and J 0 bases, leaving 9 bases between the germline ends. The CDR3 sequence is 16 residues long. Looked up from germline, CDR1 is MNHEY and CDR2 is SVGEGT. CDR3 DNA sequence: TGTGCCAGCAGTTACTCTGCGGGAAACTCCTACAATGAGCAGTTCTTC. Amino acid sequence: CASSYSAGNSYNEQFF.